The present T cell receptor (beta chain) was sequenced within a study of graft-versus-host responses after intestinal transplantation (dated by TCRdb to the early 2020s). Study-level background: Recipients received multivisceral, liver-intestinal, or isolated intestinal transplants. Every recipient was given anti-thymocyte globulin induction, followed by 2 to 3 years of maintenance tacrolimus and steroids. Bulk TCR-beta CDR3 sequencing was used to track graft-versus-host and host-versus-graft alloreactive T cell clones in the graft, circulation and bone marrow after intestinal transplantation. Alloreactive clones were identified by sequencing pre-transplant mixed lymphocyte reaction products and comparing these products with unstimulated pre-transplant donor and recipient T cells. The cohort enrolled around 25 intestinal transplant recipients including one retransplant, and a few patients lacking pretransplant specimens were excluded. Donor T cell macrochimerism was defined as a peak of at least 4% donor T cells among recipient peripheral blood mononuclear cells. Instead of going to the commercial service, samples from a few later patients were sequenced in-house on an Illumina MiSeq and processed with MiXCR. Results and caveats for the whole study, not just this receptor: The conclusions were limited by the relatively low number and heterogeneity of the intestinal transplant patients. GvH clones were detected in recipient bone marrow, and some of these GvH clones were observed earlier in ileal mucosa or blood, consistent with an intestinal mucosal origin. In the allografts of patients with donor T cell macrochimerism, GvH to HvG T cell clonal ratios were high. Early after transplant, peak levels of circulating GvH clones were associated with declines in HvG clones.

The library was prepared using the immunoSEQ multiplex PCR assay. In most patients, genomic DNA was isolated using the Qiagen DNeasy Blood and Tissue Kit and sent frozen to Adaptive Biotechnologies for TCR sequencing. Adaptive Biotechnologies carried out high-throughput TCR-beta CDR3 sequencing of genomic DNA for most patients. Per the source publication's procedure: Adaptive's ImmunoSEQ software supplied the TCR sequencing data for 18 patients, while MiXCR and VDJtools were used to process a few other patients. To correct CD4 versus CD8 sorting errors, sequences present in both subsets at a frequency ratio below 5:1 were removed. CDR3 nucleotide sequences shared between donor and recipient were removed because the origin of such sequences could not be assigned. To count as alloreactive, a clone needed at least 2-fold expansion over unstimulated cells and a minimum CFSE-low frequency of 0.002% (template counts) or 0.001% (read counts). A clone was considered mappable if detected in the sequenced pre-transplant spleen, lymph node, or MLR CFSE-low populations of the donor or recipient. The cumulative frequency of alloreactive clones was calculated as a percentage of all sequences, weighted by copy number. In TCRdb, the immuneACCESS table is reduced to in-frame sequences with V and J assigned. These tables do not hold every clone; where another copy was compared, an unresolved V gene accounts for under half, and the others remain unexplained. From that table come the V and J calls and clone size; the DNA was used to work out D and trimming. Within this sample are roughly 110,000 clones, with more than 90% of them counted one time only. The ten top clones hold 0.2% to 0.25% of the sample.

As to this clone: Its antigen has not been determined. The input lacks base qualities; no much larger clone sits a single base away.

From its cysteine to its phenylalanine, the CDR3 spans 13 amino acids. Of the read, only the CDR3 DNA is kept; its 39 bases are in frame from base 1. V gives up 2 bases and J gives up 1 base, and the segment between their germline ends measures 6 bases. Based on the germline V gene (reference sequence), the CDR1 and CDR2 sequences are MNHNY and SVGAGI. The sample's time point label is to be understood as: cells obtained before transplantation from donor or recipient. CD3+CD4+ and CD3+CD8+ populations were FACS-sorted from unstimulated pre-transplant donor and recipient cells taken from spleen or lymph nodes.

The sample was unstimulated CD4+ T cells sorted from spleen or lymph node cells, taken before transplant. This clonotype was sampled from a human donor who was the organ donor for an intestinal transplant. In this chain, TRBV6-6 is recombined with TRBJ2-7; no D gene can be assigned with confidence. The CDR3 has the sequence CASSYRVSYEQYF. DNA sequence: TGTGCCAGCAGTTACAGGGTGTCCTACGAGCAGTACTTC.